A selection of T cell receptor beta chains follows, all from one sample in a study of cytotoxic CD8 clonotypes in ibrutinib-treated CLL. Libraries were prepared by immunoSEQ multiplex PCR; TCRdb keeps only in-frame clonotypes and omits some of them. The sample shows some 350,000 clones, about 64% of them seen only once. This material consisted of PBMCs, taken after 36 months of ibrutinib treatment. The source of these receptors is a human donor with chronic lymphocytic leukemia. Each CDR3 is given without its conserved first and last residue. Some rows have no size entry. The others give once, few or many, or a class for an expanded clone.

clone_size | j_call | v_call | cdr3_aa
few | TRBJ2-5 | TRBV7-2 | ASSLMVQETQY
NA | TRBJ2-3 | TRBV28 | ASYSRDRVPRSTDTQY
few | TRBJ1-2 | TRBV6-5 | ASRGTGRPGYT
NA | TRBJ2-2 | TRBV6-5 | ASSFTDSLYTGELF
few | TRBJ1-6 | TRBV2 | ASSEHRSGTDSPLH
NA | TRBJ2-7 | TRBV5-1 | ASHPGRPTSEQY
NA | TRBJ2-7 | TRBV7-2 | ASSLNQRGRYEQY
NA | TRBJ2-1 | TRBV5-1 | ASSPVIAGVNEQF
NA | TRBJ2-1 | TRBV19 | ASSPPGKAGNEQF
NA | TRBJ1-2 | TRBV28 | ASSLGIDYGYT
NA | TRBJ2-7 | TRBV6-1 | ASSERGWMSYEQY
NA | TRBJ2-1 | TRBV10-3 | AISESPNEQF
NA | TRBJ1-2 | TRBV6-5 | ASSLTGGGYT
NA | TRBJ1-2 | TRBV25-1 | ASSVGTGSYT
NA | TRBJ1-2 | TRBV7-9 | ASSSSYGYT
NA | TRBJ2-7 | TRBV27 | ASSFNRQWHYEQY
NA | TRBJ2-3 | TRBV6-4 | ASAKRGRNTDTQY
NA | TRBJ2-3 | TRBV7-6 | ASSRPGQLGGLRDTQY
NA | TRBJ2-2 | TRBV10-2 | ASSDLNWAGAPRELF
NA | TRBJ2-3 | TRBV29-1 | SVARVTDTQY
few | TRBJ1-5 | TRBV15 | ATSRDRGITQPQH
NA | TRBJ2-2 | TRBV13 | ASSSPWDVRELF
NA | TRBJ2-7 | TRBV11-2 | ASSYTGSYEQY
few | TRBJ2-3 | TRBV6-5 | ASSYVGPHTDTQY
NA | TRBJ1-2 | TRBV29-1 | SGGQPADYGYT
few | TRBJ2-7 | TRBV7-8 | ASSLRGPLSYEQY
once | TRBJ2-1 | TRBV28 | ASSFLLAGGSISSYNEQF
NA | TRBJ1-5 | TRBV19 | ASSIGGGSNQPQH
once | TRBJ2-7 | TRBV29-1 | SVVRQAPSYEQY
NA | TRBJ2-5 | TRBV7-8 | ASSLGRGTVQETQY
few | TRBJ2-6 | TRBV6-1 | ASSQDSPSGANVLT
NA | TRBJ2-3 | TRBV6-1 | ASLAESTDTQY
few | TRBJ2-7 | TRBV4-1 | ASSQEWNRKHYEQY
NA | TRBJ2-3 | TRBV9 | ASSGKGLASRWDTQY